This TCR beta chain was captured in a study of shared clonotypes between healthy human individuals. Study at large: The cohort comprised two women and a few men. Their ages spanned 18 to 49 years. Study-wide findings and caveats: Expectations were that clonotype sharing among donors would be affected by sequencing depth. Sampling was confined to blood; repertoires within tissues likely differ.

V gave up 2 bases and J gave up 6 bases; unmatched junction bases: 6. The CDR3 covers 14 residues. Germline CDR1 and CDR2: SGHVS and FNYEAQ. Sequenced by immunoSEQ multiplex PCR; TCRdb stores in-frame clones only, minus some. Among around 560,000 clones listed, roughly 95% were seen once. This clone was seen only once. Its matching antigen is unknown. Positively selected for CCR7, the CD45RO-negative cells used as naive CD8 cells excluded terminally differentiated effector memory CD45RA+ cells. The chain joins TRBV7-6 to TRBJ1-2, with 7 positions matching TRBD1. The sample was naive CD8+ T cells sorted from blood. This clonotype was sampled from a woman in her 30s in good health. CDR3 bases: TGTGCCAGCAGCTTATATCCAGGGGGGGATGGCTACACCTTC. This sequence encodes CASSLYPGGDGYTF.